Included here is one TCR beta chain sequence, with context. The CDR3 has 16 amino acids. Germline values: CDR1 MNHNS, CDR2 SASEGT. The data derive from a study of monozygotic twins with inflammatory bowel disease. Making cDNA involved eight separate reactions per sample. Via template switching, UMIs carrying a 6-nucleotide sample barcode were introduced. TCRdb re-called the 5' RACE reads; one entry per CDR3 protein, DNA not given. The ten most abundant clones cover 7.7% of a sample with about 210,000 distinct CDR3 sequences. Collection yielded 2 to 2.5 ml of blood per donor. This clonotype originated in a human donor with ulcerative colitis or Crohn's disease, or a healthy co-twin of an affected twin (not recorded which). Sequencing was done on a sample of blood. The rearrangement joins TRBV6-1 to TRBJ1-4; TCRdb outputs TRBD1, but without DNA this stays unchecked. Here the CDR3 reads CASSEARQGRSEKLFF.